These 32 T cell receptor beta chains were sequenced from one sample in a study of blood T cell repertoires in COVID-19. TCRdb's table, derived via immunoSEQ multiplex PCR, lists solely in-frame clones and lacks some. The sample lists about 140,000 clones; more than 85% were seen once. The specimen was peripheral blood. These receptor sequences come from a human donor in a cohort sampled during active COVID-19.

J is TRBJ2-1 and V is TRBV9, with 10 bases matching TRBD2. The CDR3 is made up of 15 amino acids. V lost 3 bases and J lost 6; bases outside the gene matches: 6. The germline V gene encodes CDR1 SGDLS and CDR2 YYNGEE. The CDR3 sequence is CASSEGGLASNEQFF. DNA for the CDR3: TGTGCCAGCAGCGAGGGGGGACTAGCGTCCAATGAGCAGTTCTTC.

The V call is TRBV5-1, the J call TRBJ2-2, with 9 bases identical to TRBD1. The CDR3 contains 14 residues. Trimming removed 5 bases from V and 4 bases from J; junction bases left unmatched: 3. The germline gives CDR1 SGHRS, CDR2 YFSETQ. The DNA for the CDR3 is TGCGCCAGCAGACAGGGGGCGGTCACCGGGGAGCTGTTTTTT. Translating gives CASRQGAVTGELFF.

The chain uses TRBV5-5 and TRBJ2-3; 13 bases map to TRBD2. Trimming removed 1 base from V and 5 bases from J; junction bases left unmatched: 4. This CDR3 region has 16 residues. Germline lookup yields CDR1 SGHKS and CDR2 YYEKEE (reference sequence). The CDR3 spells CASSLITSGRVDTQYF. CDR3 in DNA: TGTGCCAGCAGCTTGATCACTAGCGGGAGGGTAGATACGCAGTATTTT.

The CDR3 loop is CASSYDSSTDTQYF. CDR3 nucleotide sequence: TGTGCCAGCAGCTACGACTCAAGCACAGATACGCAGTATTTT. V usage is TRBV6-5 and J usage is TRBJ2-3; D call uncertain. This CDR3 is built from 14 residues. Trimming took off 6 bases at V and 0 bases at J, with 10 bases between the two ends. Germline V gives CDR1 MNHEY, CDR2 SVGAGI.

The chain links TRBV20-1 to TRBJ2-1; D may be TRBD1 (5 bases). This CDR3 is built from 14 residues. The germline V gene has CDR1 DFQATT and CDR2 SNEGSKA (reference sequence). The V end was cut by 3 bases, the J end by 4 bases, with 13 bases between. The CDR3 DNA reads TGCAGTGCTAGTAGCACAGGCGGTTACAATGAGCAGTTCTTC. It translates to CSASSTGGYNEQFF.

CDR3 sequence: CSAGDRGVLGATNEKLFF. For the CDR3, the DNA is TGCAGCGCCGGGGACAGGGGCGTTTTGGGTGCAACTAATGAAAAACTGTTTTTT. The chain is built from TRBV29-1 and TRBJ1-4; TRBD1 agrees at 10 bases. CDR1 and CDR2 from the germline V gene are SQVTM and ANQGSEA. V lost 7 bases, J lost 0 bases, and 14 bases stayed unmatched. This CDR3 comprises 18 residues.

The J gene is TRBJ2-3, the V gene TRBV11-1, with D tentatively TRBD2 (5 bases). The V end was cut by 10 bases, the J end by 0 bases, with 14 bases between. The CDR3 is 14 amino acids. In germline, CDR1 is SGHAT, CDR2 FQDESV (reference sequence). CDR3 sequence reads: CATCSGLSTDTQYF. The CDR3 coding sequence is TGTGCCACATGCAGCGGACTCAGCACAGATACGCAGTATTTT.

The chain has TRBV19 and TRBJ1-4; TRBD1 is a possible D gene (5 bases). Trimming removed 6 bases at V and 7 bases at J, with 12 bases between. From germline, CDR1 is LNHDA and CDR2 SQIVND (reference sequence). The CDR3 has 13 amino acids. CDR3 coding DNA: TGTGCCAGTAGAGCCCAGGGTGGTGAAAAACTGTTTTTT. Translated, it gives CASRAQGGEKLFF.

The J gene is TRBJ2-7, the V gene TRBV6-5, with D possibly TRBD1 on 6 matching bases. The germline V gene encodes CDR1 MNHEY and CDR2 SVGAGI. The CDR3 totals 13 residues. The V end was cut by 10 bases, the J end by 0 bases, with 13 bases between. The CDR3 region is CAIKGGSSYEQYF. The CDR3 DNA reads TGTGCCATCAAAGGGGGAAGCTCCTACGAGCAGTACTTC.

The rearrangement uses TRBV24-1 and TRBJ1-3; no reliable D call. Germline V gives CDR1 KGHDR, CDR2 SFDVKD. V was clipped by 5 bases and J by 7 bases, with 20 bases between them. This CDR3 has 16 residues. Here the CDR3 DNA reads TGTGCCACCAGTGCAAACACAATACCGCGGCGGAACACCATATATTTT. Residues: CATSANTIPRRNTIYF.

This clone was recorded many times. The rearrangement links TRBV7-3 to TRBJ2-4; no clear D gene. Germline V gene data show CDR1 as SGHTA and CDR2 as FQGTGA. Trimming removed 0 bases from V and 0 bases from J, with 6 bases in between. This CDR3 spans 15 amino acids. CDR3 DNA: TGTGCCAGCAGCTTAACCCGAGGAGCCAAAAACATTCAGTACTTC. Translated: CASSLTRGAKNIQYF.

V and J are TRBV4-1 and TRBJ2-5; D may be TRBD1 (6 bases). The CDR3 is 14 residues long. Germline V lookup: CDR1 MGHRA, CDR2 YSYEKL. Trimming removed 3 bases at V and 7 bases at J, with 15 bases between. The chain's CDR3 is CASSQAGTRGTQYF. The CDR3 region has the DNA TGCGCCAGCAGCCAGGCCGGGACACGAGGGACCCAGTACTTC.

The chain carries TRBV29-1 and TRBJ2-3; 10 bases are a match to TRBD2. The CDR3 sequence is 14 residues long. Germline V lookup: CDR1 SQVTM, CDR2 ANQGSEA. V lost 7 bases and J lost 0; bases outside the gene matches: 4. This CDR3 is CSAKAGGSTDTQYF. In DNA, the CDR3 is TGCAGCGCCAAAGCGGGAGGGAGCACAGATACGCAGTATTTT.

V usage is TRBV7-2 and J usage is TRBJ1-5; a weak D match, TRBD1 (5 bases). There are 16 residues in the CDR3. Between the trimmed V and J ends, which lost 7 bases and 1 base, there was a span of 17 bases. In germline, CDR1 is SGHTA, CDR2 FQGNSA. The CDR3 spells CASTPGGGRSNQPQHF. For the CDR3, the DNA is TGTGCCAGCACTCCGGGGGGGGGTCGGAGCAATCAGCCCCAGCATTTT.

This chain links TRBV2 with TRBJ2-5; the D gene is possibly TRBD1 (5 bases). The CDR3 extends over 13 amino acids. V lost 4 bases to trimming and J lost 5 bases, with 11 bases between them. Germline V gives CDR1 SNHLY, CDR2 FYNNEI. The CDR3 spells CASSVQGTETQYF. In nucleotides, the CDR3 is TGTGCCAGCAGTGTCCAGGGTACGGAGACCCAGTACTTC. The full variable domain, completed using reference TRBV2 and TRBJ2-5, is EPEVTQTPSHQVTQMGQEVILRCVPISNHLYFYWYRQILGQKVEFLVSFYNNEISEKSEIFDDQFSVERPDGSNFTLKIRSTKLEDSAMYFCASSVQGTETQYFGPGTRLLVL.

This clone showed up just a few times. As DNA, the CDR3 is TGCGCCAGCAGCCCGAGGGAGGCGGGAGCCCCCTACAATGAGCAGTTCTTC. This encodes CASSPREAGAPYNEQFF. V usage is TRBV5-1 and J usage is TRBJ2-1; 7 bases align to TRBD2. This CDR3 spans 17 amino acids. Germline V gene sequence: CDR1 SGHRS, CDR2 YFSETQ. J was trimmed by 2 bases and V by 4 bases; bases with no gene match: 12.

The V call is TRBV4-1, the J call TRBJ2-7; D ambiguous. V lost 0 bases to trimming and J lost 0 bases, with 9 bases between them. Germline lookup yields CDR1 MGHRA and CDR2 YSYEKL. This CDR3 contains 15 residues. CDR3 DNA sequence: TGCGCCAGCAGCCAAGAGGAGTCTTTCTCCTACGAGCAGTACTTC. This gives the protein CASSQEESFSYEQYF.

The genes are TRBV11-2 and TRBJ2-7; 9 bases agree with TRBD2. Losses at the gene ends were 5 bases for V and 0 bases for J; bases not matched to a gene: 5. This CDR3 contains 15 residues. Germline loops: CDR1 SGHAT, CDR2 FQNNGV. The CDR3 nucleotides are TGTGCCAGCAGCCTCAGCGGGGGGAGCTCCTACGAGCAGTACTTC. It encodes CASSLSGGSSYEQYF.

The chain carries TRBV5-1 and TRBJ1-3, with 7 bases matching TRBD1. From germline, CDR1 is SGHRS and CDR2 YFSETQ. This CDR3 contains 14 residues. With V trimmed by 4 bases and J by 4 bases, 5 bases remained unmatched. The CDR3 is CASSPTGVGNTIYF. In DNA form, the CDR3 reads TGCGCCAGCAGCCCCACAGGGGTAGGAAACACCATATATTTT.

The table lists this clone with a count of one. The chain combines TRBV27 with TRBJ2-7; D is ambiguous. Between the trimmed V and J ends, which lost 2 bases and 1 base, there was a span of 6 bases. The CDR3 contains 13 residues. CDR1 is MNHEY, CDR2 SMNVEV, per germline (reference sequence). Here the CDR3 reads CASSLDLSYEQYF. DNA of the CDR3: TGTGCCAGCAGTTTAGACTTATCCTACGAGCAGTACTTC.

V is TRBV2 and J is TRBJ1-6; tentatively, D is TRBD1 (5 bases). Germline CDR1 SNHLY, CDR2 FYNNEI. V lost 6 bases and J 8 bases, leaving 23 bases between the germline ends. The CDR3 contains 17 residues. For the CDR3, the DNA is TGTGCCAGCAGGAGAACGGCCAGACCAAGGGGATATTCACCCCTCCACTTT. Its translation: CASRRTARPRGYSPLHF. Supplemented by reference TRBV2 and TRBJ1-6, the full variable domain reads EPEVTQTPSHQVTQMGQEVILRCVPISNHLYFYWYRQILGQKVEFLVSFYNNEISEKSEIFDDQFSVERPDGSNFTLKIRSTKLEDSAMYFCASRRTARPRGYSPLHFGNGTRLTVT.

The rearrangement joins TRBV21-1 to TRBJ2-7; TRBD1 is taken as the D call from the table, unchecked against the DNA. TRBV21-1 is a known pseudogene. The CDR3 loop spans 19 amino acids. The CDR3 sequence: CASSTGRDRGPYDHYEQYF. CDR3 bases: TGTGCCAGCAGCACAGGAAGGGACAGGGGGCCGTACGACCACTACGAGCAGTACTTC.

This sequence joins TRBV19 and TRBJ1-3; a possible D gene is TRBD1 (5 bases). The CDR3 has 16 amino acids. V shed 7 bases and J shed 0 bases, with 16 bases lying between them. Germline loops: CDR1 LNHDA, CDR2 SQIVND (reference sequence). CDR3: CASKVEGVHSGNTIYF. The CDR3 coding sequence is TGTGCCAGTAAGGTGGAAGGGGTCCACTCTGGAAACACCATATATTTT.

The rearrangement joins TRBV4-1 to TRBJ1-6; tentative D call: TRBD1 (5 bases). CDR1 is MGHRA and CDR2 is YSYEKL in the germline V gene. The CDR3 covers 16 residues. Deletions cut 0 bases from V and 9 bases from J, with 15 bases between. For the CDR3, the DNA is TGCGCCAGCAGCCAAGAGGGGAGGGGACTAGGTTCACCCCTCCACTTT. Protein sequence: CASSQEGRGLGSPLHF.

The V call is TRBV19, the J call TRBJ2-7, with TRBD2 matching 7 bases. Trimming removed 8 bases from V and 0 bases from J; junction bases left unmatched: 7. Germline V gives CDR1 LNHDA, CDR2 SQIVND (reference sequence). The CDR3 extends over 14 amino acids. The CDR3 sequence: CASCPSGDSYEQYF. CDR3 bases: TGTGCCAGTTGCCCAAGCGGGGACTCCTACGAGCAGTACTTC.

With respect to this clone: A read error may account for a junction end that differs from germline. The chain is built from TRBV28 and TRBJ2-5; possible D gene TRBD2, 5 bases. The germline V gene encodes CDR1 MDHEN and CDR2 SYDVKM. The CDR3 is 12 residues long. The CDR3 loop is CASSLPGSPPNF. The CDR3 coding sequence is TGTGCCAGCAGTTTACCGGGGAGCCCTCCAAACTTC.

The gene calls are TRBV3-1 (or the pseudogene TRBV3-2) and TRBJ1-3; D unclear. Germline CDR1 LGHDT, CDR2 YNNKEL (reference sequence). The CDR3 contains 13 residues. V was trimmed by 7 bases and J by 3 bases, leaving 10 bases between them. The CDR3 here is CASMAGGGNTIYF. The CDR3, as DNA: TGTGCCAGCATGGCGGGTGGTGGAAACACCATATATTTT.

A few counts support this clone. This chain uses TRBV7-8 with TRBJ2-7; 11 bases line up with TRBD2. After removal of 2 bases from V and 1 base from J, the junction contained 7 bases not matched to a gene. Germline lookup yields CDR1 SGHVS and CDR2 FQNEAQ. The CDR3 has 17 residues. CDR3 in amino acids: CASSLYSGTSGSYEQYF. The CDR3 nucleotides are TGTGCCAGCAGCTTATATTCTGGGACTAGCGGTTCCTACGAGCAGTACTTC.

V and J are TRBV7-2 and TRBJ2-7; 7 bases line up with TRBD1. Trimming took 5 bases from V and 0 from J; bases not matched to a gene: 4. CDR1 is SGHTA, CDR2 FQGNSA, per germline. The CDR3 totals 14 residues. The CDR3: CASSLGTVSYEQYF. For the CDR3, the DNA is TGTGCCAGCAGCCTCGGGACAGTCTCCTACGAGCAGTACTTC.

The V call is TRBV20-1, the J call TRBJ2-7; 11 positions match TRBD2. In germline, CDR1 is DFQATT, CDR2 SNEGSKA (reference sequence). This CDR3 region has 16 residues. V trimming: 3 bases; J trimming: 3 bases; junction bases outside the gene matches: 10. The CDR3 region is CSASDYHGTSGYEQYF. CDR3 in DNA: TGCAGTGCTAGTGACTATCACGGGACTAGCGGCTACGAGCAGTACTTC.

CDR3 protein: CASSPPNDKSAGEKLFF. DNA for the CDR3: TGTGCCAGCTCACCCCCCAACGATAAATCAGCGGGCGAAAAACTGTTTTTT. The V gene is TRBV18, the J gene TRBJ1-4; D remains unclear. The CDR3 has 17 residues. CDR1 KGHSH and CDR2 LQKENI come from the germline V gene. Between the trimmed V and J ends, which lost 3 bases and 8 bases, there was a span of 22 bases.

V and J are TRBV3-1 (or the pseudogene TRBV3-2) and TRBJ2-7, with a weak D call TRBD1 (5 bases). CDR1 is LGHDT, CDR2 YNNKEL, per germline (reference sequence). The CDR3 extends over 17 amino acids. V lost 6 bases to trimming and J lost 2 bases, with 23 bases between them. CDR3 protein: CASSSEIGFGRAYEQYF. CDR3 coding DNA: TGTGCCAGCAGTTCGGAGATCGGGTTTGGCAGGGCCTACGAGCAGTACTTC.